This T cell receptor beta chain comes out of a study of CXCR3-negative and CXCR3-positive naive CD8 T cells. About the study: The TRB read total, about 135 million, broke down to about 1.5 +/- 0.3 million reads per library.

In regard to this clonotype: Its cognate antigen is unknown.

The CDR3 length is 16 residues. The V gene's germline CDR1 is MDHEN and CDR2 SYDVKM. CD45RO-CCR7+CD27+CD95- characterized naive CD8+ T cells. The method, 5' RACE with UMI labels, was used to prepare the TRB cDNA libraries. TCRdb re-called the 5' RACE reads and shows each CDR3 protein once, DNA omitted. This sample contains tens of thousands of distinct CDR3 sequences. Points from the study as a whole: Naive subsets were similarly diverse, while memory CD8+ repertoires were much less diverse. Naive cells with CXCR3 showed TRB CDR3s that were more hydrophobic than those in CXCR3-negative naive cells.

This TCR derives from a human donor in good health. Some clones in this sample may be carry-over from other donors' samples. The chain has TRBV28 and TRBJ2-2; TCRdb proposes TRBD1, but this gene call is untestable without DNA. The sequenced material came from naive CXCR3+ CD8+ T cells from blood. The subset is: CD45RO-CCR7+CD27+CD95- naive CD8+ T cells expressing CXCR3 (TNR3+). Here the CDR3 reads CASSLGSGGGTGELFF. Together with reference TRBV28 and TRBJ2-2, the CDR3 gives the full variable domain: DVKVTQSSRYLVKRTGEKVFLECVQDMDHENMFWYRQDPGLGLRLIYFSYDVKMKEKGDIPEGYSVSREKKERFSLILESASTNQTSMYLCASSLGSGGGTGELFFGEGSRLTVL.